The rows below give T cell receptor beta chains drawn from one sample of a study of blood T cell repertoires in COVID-19. Sequencing was performed with immunoSEQ multiplex PCR; in TCRdb, only in-frame clones are kept and a portion is missing. The sample lists more than 150,000 clones, around 86% occurring once. Sample: peripheral blood. These receptors were obtained from a man aged 40-49 years with acute or convalescent COVID-19. The conserved cysteine and the conserved F or W are not part of the CDR3 here. The size entry is marked missing in some rows and otherwise reads once, few, many or a size class.

V gene	CDR3 length	clone size	J gene	CDR3 protein
TRBV7-2	16	-	TRBJ2-6	ASSLVGQGASGANVLT
TRBV6-5	13	-	TRBJ2-5	ASSSSGGHQETQY
TRBV1	12	-	TRBJ1-1	TNRQGPWNTEAF
TRBV10-3	11	-	TRBJ2-7	AMQGQGLYEQY
TRBV4-3	14	-	TRBJ1-1	ASSQDGGGWNTEAF
TRBV5-4	13	-	TRBJ2-5	ASSSLAGGGETQY
TRBV18	14	-	TRBJ1-1	ASSPPLSPGGTEAF
TRBV28	14	-	TRBJ2-1	ASKQIGAGAWNEQF
TRBV2	10	-	TRBJ1-1	ASTLGSTEAF
TRBV19	12	-	TRBJ2-3	ASSASGSTDTQY
TRBV9	12	once	TRBJ2-1	ASSGGLISDEQF
TRBV6-4	11	-	TRBJ2-3	ASRGAGTDTQY
TRBV7-9	13	once	TRBJ1-4	ASSSSLRRGEKLF
TRBV10-3	11	-	TRBJ2-1	AVTSAPEDEQF
TRBV28	13	once	TRBJ2-1	ASSLSGVGGDEQF
TRBV7-3	13	-	TRBJ1-2	ASSPAQGVPYGYT
TRBV18	14	once	TRBJ1-1	ASSQASTGPVTEAF
TRBV5-1	12	-	TRBJ1-4	ASTSGAINEKLF
TRBV10-3	10	-	TRBJ2-7	AISDSHYEQY
TRBV28	13	-	TRBJ2-3	ASCGGGTLTDTQY
TRBV29-1	12	-	TRBJ2-7	SARLLAGAYEQY
TRBV5-4	13	few	TRBJ2-2	ASSRRQGHTGELF
TRBV10-3	12	-	TRBJ1-1	ATTLQLTNTEAF
TRBV5-6	15	-	TRBJ1-1	ASRSSGPGTGGTEAF
TRBV4-1	15	few	TRBJ1-2	ASSRTEGQEDAYGYT
TRBV2	12	-	TRBJ2-7	ASRWTSGNYEQY
TRBV7-2	11	-	TRBJ2-3	ASSPRTDSTQY
TRBV5-4	12	-	TRBJ2-7	ASSLADGVKVQY
TRBV19	13	-	TRBJ1-3	ASRLPGQGYNTIY
TRBV12-3/TRBV12-4	10	-	TRBJ2-7	ASSLGGVEQY
TRBV6-4	14	-	TRBJ2-1	ASSRTSGGRANEQF
TRBV21-1	11	-	TRBJ2-1	ASSKGFGQEQF
TRBV11-2	13	-	TRBJ2-7	ASSFVQGARYEQY
TRBV4-1	13	-	TRBJ1-1	ASSGQMEGTTEAF
TRBV7-9	12	-	TRBJ2-5	ASSIPSGKETQY
TRBV19	10	few	TRBJ1-1	ASSSRQFEAF
TRBV5-4	12	-	TRBJ1-1	ASSRSGTADEAF
TRBV7-9	11	-	TRBJ2-3	ASSAQVTDTQY
TRBV12-3/TRBV12-4	11	-	TRBJ2-2	ASSLLITGELF
TRBV12-3/TRBV12-4	11	once	TRBJ2-2	ASSPQGLGELF